This T cell receptor (beta chain) was sequenced during a study of T cell responses to AZD1222 COVID-19 vaccine. As concerns this clone: Antigen unknown.

General study findings and limits: Nearly half of spike-specific TCRs reportedly target unmutated variant regions.

The CDR3 extends over 17 amino acids. Germline CDR1 reads MNHEY; CDR2 reads SVGEGT. The V gene lost 5 bases and the J gene lost 7 bases, with 23 bases spanning the gap. The method was immunoSEQ multiplex PCR; TCRdb's version includes in-frame clones alone and lacks a portion of them. In the table there are roughly 180,000 clones, 85% to 95% of which are singletons. This clonotype was sampled from an adult who received the AZD1222 COVID-19 vaccine. Here the sequenced sample was peripheral blood, taken 28 days after the second AZD1222 dose. The chain links TRBV6-2 or TRBV6-3 to TRBJ1-4; perhaps TRBD1 as D (6 bases). Here the CDR3 reads CASSDDYVGAYAEKLFF. CDR3 DNA: TGTGCCAGCAGTGACGATTACGTGGGGGCGTATGCTGAAAAACTGTTTTTT.